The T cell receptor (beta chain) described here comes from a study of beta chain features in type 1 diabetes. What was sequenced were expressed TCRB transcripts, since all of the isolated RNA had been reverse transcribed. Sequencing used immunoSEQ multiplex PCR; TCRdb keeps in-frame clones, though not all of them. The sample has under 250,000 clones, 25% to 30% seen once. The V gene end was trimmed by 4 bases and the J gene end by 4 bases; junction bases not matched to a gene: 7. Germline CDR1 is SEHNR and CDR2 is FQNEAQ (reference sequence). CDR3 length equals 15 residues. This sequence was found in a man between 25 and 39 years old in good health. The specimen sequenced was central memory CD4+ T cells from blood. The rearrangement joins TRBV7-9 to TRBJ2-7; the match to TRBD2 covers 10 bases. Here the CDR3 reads CASSSTTSGRYEQYF. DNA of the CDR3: TGTGCCAGCAGCTCCACGACTAGCGGGCGTTACGAGCAGTACTTC.